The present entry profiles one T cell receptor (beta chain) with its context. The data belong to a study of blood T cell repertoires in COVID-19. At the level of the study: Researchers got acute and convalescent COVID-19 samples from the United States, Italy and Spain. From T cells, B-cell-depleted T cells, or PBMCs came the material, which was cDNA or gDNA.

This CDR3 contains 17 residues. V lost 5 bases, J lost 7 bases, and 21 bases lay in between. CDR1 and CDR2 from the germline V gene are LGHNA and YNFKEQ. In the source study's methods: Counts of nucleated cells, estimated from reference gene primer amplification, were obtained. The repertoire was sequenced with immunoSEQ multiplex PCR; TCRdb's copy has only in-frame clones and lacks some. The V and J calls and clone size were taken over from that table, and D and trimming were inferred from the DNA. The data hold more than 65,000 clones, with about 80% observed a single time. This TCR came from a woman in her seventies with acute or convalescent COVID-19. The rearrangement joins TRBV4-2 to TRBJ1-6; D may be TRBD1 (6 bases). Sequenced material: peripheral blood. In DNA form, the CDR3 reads TGTGCCAGCAGCTTACGACAGGCTAGGAATCAGAATTCACCCCTCCACTTT. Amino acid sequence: CASSLRQARNQNSPLHF.